This T cell receptor beta chain was found in a study of T cell responses to AZD1222 COVID-19 vaccine. In the case of this clone: The antigen remains unidentified.

Some clones are missing from TCRdb's copy, which holds only in-frame ones; the method was immunoSEQ multiplex PCR. The sample lists about 64,000 clones, about 90% occurring once. V lost 2 bases, J lost 2 bases, and 7 bases lay in between. This CDR3 is built from 13 residues. Germline V gene data show CDR1 as SGHVS and CDR2 as FQNEAQ. General study results and limits: White British ancestry dominated among donors, who included more females, and clonal diversity was possibly underestimated.

The sequenced sample was peripheral blood, obtained 28 days after the second dose of the MenACWY control vaccine. The source is an adult who received the MenACWY meningococcal vaccine as a control. The chain recombines TRBV7-8 with TRBJ2-7; no clear D gene. In DNA form, the CDR3 reads TGTGCCAGCAGCTTATCTAGGACCTACGAGCAGTACTTC. Amino acids: CASSLSRTYEQYF.